This passage covers 9 T cell receptor beta chains from one sample sequenced in a study of neoadjuvant anti-PD-1 for oral cavity cancer. Sequencing was performed with immunoSEQ multiplex PCR; in TCRdb, only in-frame clones are kept and a portion is missing. The sample carries about 15,000 clones, roughly 40% recorded once. The time point: after neoadjuvant nivolumab, at surgical resection. Sequencing was performed on tumor tissue, taken after nivolumab (anti-PD-1) treatment. The receptors derive from a person between 40 and 80 years old with oral cavity squamous cell carcinoma.

This clone has only a few counts. The chain couples TRBV30 to TRBJ1-2; no reliable D call. Germline CDR1 reads GTSNPN; CDR2 reads SVGIG (reference sequence). V lost 5 bases to trimming and J lost 1 base, with 11 bases between them. This CDR3 spans 13 amino acids. The CDR3 nucleotides are TGTGCCTGGGTCCGAAGTAGTAACTATGGCTACACCTTC. As protein: CAWVRSSNYGYTF.

This clone showed up just a few times. The V call is TRBV6-7, the J call TRBJ1-1; 8 positions match TRBD1. TRBV6-7 is placed among ORFs of uncertain function. The CDR3 is 13 amino acids. Trimming removed 11 bases from V and 0 bases from J; junction bases left unmatched: 5. The CDR3 bases are TGTGCCGGGGACAGGACAATGAACACTGAAGCTTTCTTT. Its protein product is CAGDRTMNTEAFF.

The chain links TRBV7-8 to TRBJ2-7; 10 bases match TRBD2. The CDR3 is 15 residues long. Germline loops: CDR1 SGHVS, CDR2 FQNEAQ. The J segment lost 3 bases and the V segment lost 1 base, leaving 3 bases of the junction unmatched. CDR3 loop: CASSLVAGGGYEQYF. The CDR3 DNA follows: TGTGCCAGCAGCTTAGTAGCGGGGGGCGGCTACGAGCAGTACTTC.

The rearrangement joins TRBV7-9 to TRBJ2-7; D is unresolved. Germline V CDR1 and CDR2: SEHNR, FQNEAQ (reference sequence). CDR3 size: 13 residues. V gave up 5 bases and J gave up 0 bases, with 8 bases separating them. The CDR3 DNA reads TGTGCCAGCAGCCCACAGAGCTCCTACGAGCAGTACTTC. Residues: CASSPQSSYEQYF.

J is TRBJ1-2 and V is TRBV19; 7 nucleotides line up with TRBD1. This CDR3 region has 14 residues. Trimming removed 3 bases from V and 1 base from J; junction bases left unmatched: 2. CDR1 and CDR2 from the germline V gene are LNHDA and SQIVND (reference sequence). The CDR3 here is CASSMGQINYGYTF. CDR3 nucleotides: TGTGCCAGTAGTATGGGACAGATTAACTATGGCTACACCTTC.

This rearrangement joins TRBV7-9 to TRBJ1-2; TRBD1 agrees at 8 bases. Trimming cost V 5 bases and J 4 bases; bases outside gene matches: 3. CDR3 length: 13 amino acids. The germline V gene encodes CDR1 SEHNR and CDR2 FQNEAQ (reference sequence). The CDR3 sequence is CASSQTGGYGYTF. As DNA, the CDR3 is TGTGCCAGCAGCCAAACAGGGGGCTATGGCTACACCTTC. Supplemented by reference TRBV7-9 and TRBJ1-2, the full variable domain reads DTGVSQNPRHKITKRGQNVTFRCDPISEHNRLYWYRQTLGQGPEFLTYFQNEAQLEKSRLLSDRFSAERPKGSFSTLEIQRTEQGDSAMYLCASSQTGGYGYTFGSGTRLTVV.

V usage is TRBV18 and J usage is TRBJ2-7; D not certain. Germline CDR1 and CDR2: KGHSH and LQKENI. The germline V and J ends were trimmed by 5 bases and 3 bases, with 5 bases remaining between them. This CDR3 contains 11 residues. The CDR3 DNA reads TGTGCCAGCTCAAACGGCTACGAGCAGTACTTC. It specifies CASSNGYEQYF.

J is TRBJ1-5 and V is TRBV6-5; 7 positions match TRBD1. This CDR3 has 15 amino acids. Germline CDR1 is MNHEY and CDR2 is SVGAGI. Germline trimming cut 4 bases from V and 6 bases from J; bases unmatched to any gene: 9. The CDR3 sequence: CASSSPGGWSQPQHF. Written as DNA, the CDR3 is TGTGCCAGCAGTTCCCCAGGGGGATGGTCTCAGCCCCAGCATTTT.

V is TRBV14 and J is TRBJ2-7; D might be TRBD1 (6 bases). The germline gives CDR1 SGHDN, CDR2 FVKESK. V was trimmed by 3 bases and J by 6 bases, leaving 18 bases between them. The CDR3 is made up of 15 amino acids. The CDR3 bases are TGTGCCAGCAGCCATTCCGGGCAGGGGCTTCGCGAGCAGTACTTC. Translated, it gives CASSHSGQGLREQYF.